This T cell receptor (beta chain) was captured in a study of shared clonotypes between healthy human individuals (dated by TCRdb to 2018 to 2020). With respect to the entire study: Three men and a couple of women, aged 18 to 49 years, made up the cohort. Between about 0.94 and 8.9 billion PBMCs per donor were obtained by leukapheresis. Blood TCR repertoires of a handful of healthy adults were deeply sequenced to estimate repertoire size and the extent of clonotype sharing between individuals. Different laboratories and diverse techniques were used to prepare libraries and sequence TCR repertoires, to increase sequencing depth and limit assay-specific biases. For each donor, CD4 naive and CD4 memory were each run on three plates, CD8 naive on two plates, and CD8 memory on one plate. General conclusions and limits of the study: Sampling was limited to blood, and TCR repertoires in tissue likely differ from TCR repertoires in blood. Because the study included a small number of donors, the genetic and exposure-history diversity represented was limited. Pairwise subsampling led to the expectation that sequencing depth would affect the degree of clonotype sharing among donors. Across a handful of donors, about 5% of naive CD4, around 3.5% of naive CD8, approximately 2.5% of memory CD4, and around 0.4% of memory CD8 clonotypes were shared. Higher generation probabilities were observed for clonotypes shared by all four sorted-subset donors than for non-shared clonotypes. Estimated clonotype richness was generally larger for naive than for memory subsets. Even with the large sequencing depth, rarefaction of the sorted-subset datasets indicated that sequencing was incomplete.

As to this clone: The antigen it recognizes is unknown. The sample holds no much larger clone one base away, and base qualities are not on file.

V lost 10 bases and J lost 9 bases, and the count of bases not matched to a germline gene is 9. The CDR3 numbers 14 residues from cysteine through phenylalanine. The only DNA kept is the CDR3, 42 bases in frame from the first base. Reading the germline V gene gives CDR1 MDHEN and CDR2 SYDVKM. TCR CDR3 regions were amplified from genomic DNA by multiplex PCR using the deep immunoSEQ assay. Genomic DNA extracted from each cell subset was distributed evenly over all wells of several immunoSEQ 96-well plates, and each plate served as one replicate. For sorted subsets, roughly 190 ng of genomic DNA, equivalent to 30,000 or so T cell genomes, went into each replicate PCR. Purified libraries were quantified with a Qubit 3.0 fluorometer, sized on a Bioanalyzer 2100, and re-quantified with the KAPA Library Quantification kit. Each immunoSEQ 96-well plate was sequenced on its own single-read 150-cycle Illumina NextSeq 550 flow cell. The study's processing was this. Because the immunoSEQ output included only junctional sequences and no quality scores, the filtering could not be the same as the filtering used for full-length reads. Sequences were annotated with PyIR, a Python wrapper for IgBLAST v1.9, and V/J genes and CDR3 were assigned using IMGT germline references. Reads with weak V/J assignments (E-value above 1e-6), missing CDR3, stop codons, out-of-frame junctions, or ambiguous translated residues were removed. V3J clonotypes were defined by identical inferred V gene, J gene, and CDR3 amino acid sequence. To compute the percentage overlap between repertoires, the number of shared unique clonotypes was divided by the size of the smaller repertoire. RTK rarefaction, the Chao1 estimator, and Recon v2.1 estimates of unobserved clonotypes were used to assess repertoire richness. For all TCRbeta clonotypes obtained by the gDNA method from a few donors, generation probabilities were computed with OLGA. TCRdb mirrors the immuneACCESS table, restricted to in-frame sequences. Some clones are absent from its copies; in checked studies, under half trace to an unresolved V gene, and the reason for the others is unknown. That table furnishes V, J and clone size, whereas the DNA furnished D and trimming. For this sample the table gives more than 2 million clones, of which 90% to 97% were detected only once. The ten largest clones add up to roughly 0.13% of the sample.

Healthy HIV-negative adults with no recently reported acute infections or vaccinations were included as donors. All donors were Caucasian adults living in Nashville, Tennessee, USA. CD4+ T cells were enriched by magnetic negative selection, after which naive cells were positively selected on CD45RA and the negative fraction was taken as the memory subset. After blood collection by leukapheresis, PBMCs were isolated using Ficoll-Histopaque density gradient centrifugation and then cryopreserved in the vapor phase of liquid nitrogen. Purity and quantity of every magnetically sorted T cell population were checked by analytical flow cytometry. Each sorted fraction had its genomic DNA isolated and then quantified by UV absorbance on a Nanodrop 2000c.

Sequencing was carried out using naive CD4+ T cells sorted from blood. The cell subset or site label of this sample denotes: CD45RA+ positively selected. The sequence was obtained from a man between 18 and 35 years old in good health. The chain was built from TRBV28 and TRBJ1-6; TRBD1 lines up with 10 middle nucleotides. The CDR3: CAIRGTGEGSPLHF. The sequenced DNA is TGTGCCATTAGGGGGACAGGGGAAGGTTCACCCCTCCACTTT.